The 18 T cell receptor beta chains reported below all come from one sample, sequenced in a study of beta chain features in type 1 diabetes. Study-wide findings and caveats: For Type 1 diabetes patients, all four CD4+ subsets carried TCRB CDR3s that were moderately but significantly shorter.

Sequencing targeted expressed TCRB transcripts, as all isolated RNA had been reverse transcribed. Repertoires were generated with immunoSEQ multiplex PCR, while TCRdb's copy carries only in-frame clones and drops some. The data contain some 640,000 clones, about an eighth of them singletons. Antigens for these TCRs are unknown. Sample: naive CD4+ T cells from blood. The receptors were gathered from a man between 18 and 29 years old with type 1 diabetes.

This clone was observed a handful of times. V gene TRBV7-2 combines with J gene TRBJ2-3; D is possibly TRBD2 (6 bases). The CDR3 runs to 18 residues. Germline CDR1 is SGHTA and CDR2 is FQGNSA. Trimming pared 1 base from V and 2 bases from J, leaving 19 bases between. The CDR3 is CASSLGRGSGGYTDTQYF. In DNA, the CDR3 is TGTGCCAGCAGCTTAGGGAGAGGGTCAGGAGGGTACACAGATACGCAGTATTTT.

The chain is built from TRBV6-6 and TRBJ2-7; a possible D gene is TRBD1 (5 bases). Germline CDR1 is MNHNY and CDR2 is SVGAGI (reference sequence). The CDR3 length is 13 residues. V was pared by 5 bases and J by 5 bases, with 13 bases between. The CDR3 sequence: CASSTPRRDEQYF. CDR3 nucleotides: TGTGCCAGCAGTACACCGCGCAGGGACGAGCAGTACTTC.

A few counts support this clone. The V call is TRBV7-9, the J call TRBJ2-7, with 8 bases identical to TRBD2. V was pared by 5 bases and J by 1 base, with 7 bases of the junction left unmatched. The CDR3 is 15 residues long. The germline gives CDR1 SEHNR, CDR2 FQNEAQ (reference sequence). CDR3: CASSPEIAGSYEQYF. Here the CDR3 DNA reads TGTGCCAGCAGCCCAGAGATAGCGGGGTCCTACGAGCAGTACTTC.

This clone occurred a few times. The CDR3 protein is CASSEWRQGGTDTQYF. DNA of the CDR3: TGTGCCAGCAGTGAATGGAGACAGGGGGGCACAGATACGCAGTATTTT. This sequence joins TRBV2 and TRBJ2-3, with 9 bases matching TRBD1. CDR3 length: 16 amino acids. Germline V gene lookup returns CDR1 SNHLY and CDR2 FYNNEI. J was trimmed by 1 base and V by 2 bases; bases with no gene match: 4.

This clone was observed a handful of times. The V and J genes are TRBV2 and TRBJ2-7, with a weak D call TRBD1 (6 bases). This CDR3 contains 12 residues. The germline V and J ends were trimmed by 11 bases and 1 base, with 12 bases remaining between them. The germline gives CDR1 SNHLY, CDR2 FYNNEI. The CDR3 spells CAAQGRSYEQYF. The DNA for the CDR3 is TGTGCCGCCCAGGGGAGATCCTACGAGCAGTACTTC.

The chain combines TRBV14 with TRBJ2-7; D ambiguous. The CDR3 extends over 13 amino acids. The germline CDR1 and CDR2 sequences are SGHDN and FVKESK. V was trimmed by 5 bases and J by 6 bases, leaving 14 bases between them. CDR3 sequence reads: CASSTRESLEQYF. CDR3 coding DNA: TGTGCCAGCAGCACACGTGAATCTCTCGAGCAGTACTTC. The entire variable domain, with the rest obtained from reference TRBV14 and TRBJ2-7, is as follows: EAGVTQFPSHSVIEKGQTVTLRCDPISGHDNLYWYRRVMGKEIKFLLHFVKESKQDESGMPNNRFLAERTGGTYSTLKVQPAELEDSGVYFCASSTRESLEQYFGPGTRLTVT.

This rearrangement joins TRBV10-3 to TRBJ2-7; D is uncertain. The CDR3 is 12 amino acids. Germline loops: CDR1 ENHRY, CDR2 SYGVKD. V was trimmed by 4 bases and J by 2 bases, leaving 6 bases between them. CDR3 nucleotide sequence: TGTGCCATCAGTGGTAGGGCCTACGAGCAGTACTTC. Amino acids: CAISGRAYEQYF.

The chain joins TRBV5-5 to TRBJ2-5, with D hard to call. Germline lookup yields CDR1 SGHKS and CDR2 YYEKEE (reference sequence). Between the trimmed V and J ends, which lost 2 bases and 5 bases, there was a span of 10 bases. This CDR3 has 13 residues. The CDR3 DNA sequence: TGTGCCAGCAGCTTCCAAGACGGCGAGACCCAGTACTTC. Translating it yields CASSFQDGETQYF.

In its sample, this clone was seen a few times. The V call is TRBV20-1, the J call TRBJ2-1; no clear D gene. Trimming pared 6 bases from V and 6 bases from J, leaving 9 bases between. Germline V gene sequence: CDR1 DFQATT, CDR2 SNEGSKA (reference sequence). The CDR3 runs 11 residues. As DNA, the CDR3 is TGCAGTGCGTCTAGGCTCAATGAGCAGTTCTTC. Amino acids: CSASRLNEQFF.

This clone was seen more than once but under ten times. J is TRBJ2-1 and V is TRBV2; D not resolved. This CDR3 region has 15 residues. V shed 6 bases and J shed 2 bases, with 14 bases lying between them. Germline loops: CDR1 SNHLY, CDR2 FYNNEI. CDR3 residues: CASRSRQFAYNEQFF. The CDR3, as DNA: TGTGCCAGCAGGTCTCGGCAGTTTGCCTACAATGAGCAGTTCTTC.

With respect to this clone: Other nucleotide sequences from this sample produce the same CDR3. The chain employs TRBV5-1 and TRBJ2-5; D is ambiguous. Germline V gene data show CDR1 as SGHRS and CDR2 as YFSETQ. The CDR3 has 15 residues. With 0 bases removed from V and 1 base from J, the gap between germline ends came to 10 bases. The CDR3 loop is CASSLAGTIQETQYF. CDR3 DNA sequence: TGCGCCAGCAGCTTGGCCGGAACGATCCAAGAGACCCAGTACTTC.

CDR3 sequence (DNA): TGCGCCAGCAGCCGAACCTTCGTTGCCTACGAGCAGTACTTC. Amino acid sequence: CASSRTFVAYEQYF. This chain joins TRBV5-1 and TRBJ2-7; no firm D call. The length of the CDR3 is 14 residues. V gave up 4 bases and J gave up 2 bases, with 13 bases separating them. Germline V CDR1 and CDR2: SGHRS, YFSETQ.

This CDR3 reads CASSILGAGELFF. In DNA, the CDR3 is TGTGCCAGCAGTATACTTGGAGCCGGGGAGCTGTTTTTT. V usage is TRBV25-1 and J usage is TRBJ2-2; unclear D gene. The CDR3 has 13 amino acids. The V end lost 5 bases, the J end lost 6 bases, and 10 bases lay between the germline ends. Germline V gene lookup returns CDR1 MGHDK and CDR2 SYGVNS.

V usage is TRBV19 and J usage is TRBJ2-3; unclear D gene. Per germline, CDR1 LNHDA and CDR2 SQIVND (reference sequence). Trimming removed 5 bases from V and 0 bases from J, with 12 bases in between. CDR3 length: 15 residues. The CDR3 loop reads CASSGRLSSTDTQYF. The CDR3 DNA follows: TGTGCCAGTAGTGGGCGACTTTCTAGCACAGATACGCAGTATTTT.

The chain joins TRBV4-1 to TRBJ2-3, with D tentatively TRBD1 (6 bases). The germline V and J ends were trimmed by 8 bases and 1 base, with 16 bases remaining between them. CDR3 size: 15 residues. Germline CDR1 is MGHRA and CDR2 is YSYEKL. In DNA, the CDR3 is TGCGCCAGCTCGAGCCGGGACACACGCACAGATACGCAGTATTTT. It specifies CASSSRDTRTDTQYF.

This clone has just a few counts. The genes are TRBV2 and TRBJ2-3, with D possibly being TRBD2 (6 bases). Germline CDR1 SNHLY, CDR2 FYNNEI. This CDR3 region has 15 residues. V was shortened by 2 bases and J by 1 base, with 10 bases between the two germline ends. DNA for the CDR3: TGTGCCAGCAGTGAACGGGCTAGCGGCACAGATACGCAGTATTTT. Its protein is CASSERASGTDTQYF.

CDR3: CASRRQGNTGELFF. The CDR3 DNA reads TGTGCCAGCAGGCGTCAGGGTAACACCGGGGAGCTGTTTTTT. This sequence joins TRBV27 and TRBJ2-2, with D possibly being TRBD1 (5 bases). Trimming removed 6 bases at V and 2 bases at J, with 10 bases between. Germline CDR1 and CDR2: MNHEY and SMNVEV (reference sequence). The CDR3 is made up of 14 amino acids.

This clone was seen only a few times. DNA for the CDR3: TGTGCCAGCAGCTTGGCTCAGCGGGAGTGGAATGAGCAGTTCTTC. Protein sequence: CASSLAQREWNEQFF. The chain couples TRBV5-4 to TRBJ2-1; 8 nucleotides match TRBD2. Germline assignment: CDR1 SGHNT and CDR2 YYREEE (reference sequence). The CDR3 totals 15 residues. V lost 0 bases to trimming and J lost 7 bases; unmatched junction nucleotides: 6.